This is a list of T cell receptor beta chains from one sample in a study of human T cells and chemical hapten exposure. TCRdb re-analysed the RACE reads in MiXCR, keeping a single row per CDR3 protein. The sample holds over 130,000 distinct CDR3 sequences, over 9.5% seen once. This specimen consisted of whole blood, obtained in connection with sensitization to the hapten diphenylcyclopropenone (DPC). The receptors come from a woman aged 45 to 65 with alopecia areata. Some clones in this sample may be carry-over from other donors' samples. The CDR3 runs from the conserved cysteine through the conserved F or W. A D gene is named only where the DNA matches it firmly. Expanded clones are given a class, and other clones once, few, many or no size at all.

j_call clone_size v_call d_call cdr3_aa cdr3_nt
TRBJ2-6 few TRBV6-2/TRBV6-3 TRBD1 CASSFSRTGGSGANVLTF TGTGCCAGCAGTTTCTCCAGGACAGGGGGCTCTGGGGCCAACGTCCTGACTTTC
TRBJ2-2 few TRBV30 TRBD2 CAWSRTSGLNTGELFF TGTGCCTGGAGTCGAACTAGCGGATTAAACACCGGGGAGCTGTTTTTT
TRBJ1-1 few TRBV10-3 NA CAISIGNTEAFF TGTGCCATCAGTATCGGGAACACTGAAGCTTTCTTT
TRBJ1-3 few TRBV29-1 NA CSVEDAGLAGNTIYF TGCAGCGTTGAAGATGCGGGATTAGCAGGAAACACCATATATTTT
TRBJ2-1 many TRBV7-8 TRBD2 CASSLAPSGIRYNEQFF TGTGCCAGCAGCTTAGCACCTAGCGGGATTCGATACAATGAGCAGTTCTTC
TRBJ2-1 many TRBV2 NA CASSRTRDWPSLDEQFF TGTGCCAGCAGTCGAACTCGGGACTGGCCCTCCTTAGATGAGCAGTTCTTC
TRBJ2-1 many TRBV20-1 TRBD1 CSADPGQGAPGEQFF TGCAGTGCTGATCCGGGACAGGGGGCGCCCGGTGAGCAGTTCTTC
TRBJ2-1 many TRBV6-2/TRBV6-3 NA CASSYVLDFSYNEQFF TGTGCCAGCAGTTACGTACTAGATTTCTCCTACAATGAGCAGTTCTTC
TRBJ1-4 many TRBV19 TRBD1 CASKQGATNEKLFF TGTGCCAGTAAACAGGGGGCAACTAATGAAAAACTGTTTTTT
TRBJ2-5 few TRBV7-9 TRBD2 CASSFGIGSGSRETQYF TGTGCCAGCAGCTTCGGTATTGGTAGCGGGAGTCGAGAGACCCAGTACTTC
TRBJ1-2 NA TRBV4-3 NA CASSQGQASNYGYTF TGCGCCAGCAGCCAAGGGCAGGCATCTAACTATGGCTACACCTTC
TRBJ1-5 few TRBV30 NA CAWSVRDFNQPQHF TGTGCCTGGAGTGTTCGGGACTTCAATCAGCCCCAGCATTTT
TRBJ2-7 few TRBV28 NA CASSFWGRYEQYF TGTGCCAGCAGTTTTTGGGGCCGCTACGAGCAGTACTTC
TRBJ2-7 few TRBV20-1 NA CSAKPLLQGYEQYF TGCAGTGCTAAACCTTTATTACAGGGTTACGAGCAGTACTTC
TRBJ1-3 many TRBV6-5 NA CASSSRTGNTIYF TGTGCCAGCAGCTCCCGGACGGGCAACACCATATATTTT
TRBJ2-3 many TRBV6-5 TRBD2 CASRRGLAGTDTQYF TGTGCCAGCAGGCGGGGACTAGCGGGCACAGATACGCAGTATTTT
TRBJ1-1 few TRBV5-1 NA CASSLDNMNTEAFF TGCGCCAGCAGCCTTGACAACATGAACACTGAAGCTTTCTTT
TRBJ2-5 NA TRBV14 NA CASSQVRETQYF TGTGCCAGCAGCCAAGTTAGAGAGACCCAGTACTTC
TRBJ2-7 many TRBV2 TRBD1 CASGPDRSYEQYF TGTGCCAGCGGGCCGGACAGGTCCTACGAGCAGTACTTC
TRBJ1-1 NA TRBV7-2 NA CASSLAGGGRAPEAFF TGTGCCAGCAGCTTAGCGGGGGGTGGAAGGGCTCCGGAAGCTTTCTTT
TRBJ1-4 NA TRBV7-8 TRBD1 CASSTGTATNEKLFF TGTGCCAGCAGCACGGGGACAGCAACTAATGAAAAACTGTTTTTT
TRBJ1-1 NA TRBV18 NA CASSSGVVNTEAFF TGTGCCAGCTCATCAGGGGTAGTAAACACTGAAGCTTTCTTT
TRBJ1-1 few TRBV24-1 NA CATSDWGSTEVFF TGTGCCACCAGTGATTGGGGCAGCACTGAAGTTTTCTTT
TRBJ2-2 NA TRBV6-6 TRBD2 CASNPTSGRTGELFF TGTGCCAGCAACCCGACTAGCGGGAGAACTGGGGAGCTGTTTTTT
TRBJ2-1 NA TRBV6-1 NA CASSKIPRLAGANEQFF TGTGCCAGCAGTAAAATCCCCCGACTAGCAGGGGCCAATGAGCAGTTCTTC
TRBJ2-7 NA TRBV5-1 NA CASSGDYEQYF TGCGCCAGCAGCGGGGATTACGAGCAGTACTTC
TRBJ2-1 NA TRBV19 NA CASKGTPGGYEQFF TGTGCCAGTAAGGGGACCCCAGGAGGGTATGAGCAGTTCTTC
TRBJ1-2 few TRBV12-3/TRBV12-4 NA CASSPAGLYGYTF TGTGCCAGCAGTCCGGCAGGACTCTATGGCTACACCTTC
TRBJ2-7 NA TRBV7-8 NA CASSLYGTDTPPNF TGTGCCAGCAGCTTGTACGGGACGGATACCCCCCCCAACTTC
TRBJ2-1 NA TRBV7-8 NA CASSFFVTTHEQFF TGTGCCAGCAGCTTCTTTGTGACGACCCATGAGCAGTTCTTC
TRBJ1-5 many TRBV30 NA CAWSGTVNSNQPQHF TGTGCCTGGAGTGGGACAGTCAATAGCAATCAGCCCCAGCATTTT
TRBJ1-5 few TRBV5-1 NA CASSPQDSFNQPQHF TGCGCCAGCAGCCCTCAGGACAGTTTTAATCAGCCCCAGCATTTT
TRBJ2-3 few TRBV11-3 TRBD2 CASSGGVMDTQYF TGTGCCAGCAGCGGGGGGGTTATGGATACGCAGTATTTT
TRBJ2-2 many TRBV29-1 NA CSVVKNTGELFF TGCAGCGTAGTCAAGAACACCGGGGAGCTGTTTTTT
TRBJ1-5 many TRBV29-1 TRBD1 CSVAGGGQPQHF TGCAGCGTTGCAGGGGGGGGGCAGCCCCAGCATTTT
TRBJ2-1 many TRBV11-2 TRBD2 CASSLGTSGYDEQFF TGTGCCAGCAGCTTAGGGACTAGCGGCTACGATGAGCAGTTCTTC
TRBJ2-1 few TRBV10-3 TRBD1 CAISELGQGTEQFF TGTGCCATCAGTGAGCTCGGACAGGGCACTGAGCAGTTCTTC
TRBJ1-5 many TRBV5-4 TRBD1 CASSLEGQGDNQPQHF TGTGCCAGCAGCTTGGAGGGACAGGGGGACAATCAGCCCCAGCATTTT
TRBJ1-2 NA TRBV7-9 TRBD1 CASSQKRGQQNYGYTF TGTGCCAGCAGCCAAAAACGGGGACAGCAAAACTATGGCTACACCTTC
TRBJ2-1 few TRBV28 NA CASSFLQPNEQFF TGTGCCAGCAGTTTTTTGCAACCGAATGAGCAGTTCTTC
TRBJ1-2 many TRBV10-3 NA CAISDPRGGDYGYTF TGTGCCATCAGTGACCCCAGGGGCGGGGACTATGGCTACACCTTC
TRBJ2-3 many TRBV19 NA CASSILATPTDTQYF TGTGCCAGTAGTATACTAGCGACCCCCACAGATACGCAGTATTTT
TRBJ2-2 few TRBV7-9 NA CASSQVAGELFF TGTGCCAGCAGCCAAGTGGCCGGGGAGCTGTTTTTT
TRBJ2-5 few TRBV6-6 TRBD2 CASSYSSGGLAGGSETQYF TGTGCCAGCAGTTACTCCTCCGGGGGACTAGCGGGAGGCTCAGAGACCCAGTACTTC
TRBJ2-1 few TRBV12-3/TRBV12-4 TRBD2 CASSLGAGTSNEQFF TGTGCCAGCAGTTTAGGGGCGGGGACTAGCAATGAGCAGTTCTTC
TRBJ2-1 few TRBV6-5 NA CASSFGAITTLSYNEQFF TGTGCCAGCAGTTTCGGGGCTATAACCACCCTTTCCTACAATGAGCAGTTCTTC
TRBJ2-7 few TRBV29-1 TRBD1 CSVVDWNRDRGMRAYEQYF TGCAGCGTTGTTGATTGGAACCGGGACAGGGGGATGAGAGCCTACGAGCAGTACTTC
TRBJ1-1 many TRBV5-1 TRBD1 CASSLYGTGKAEAFF TGCGCCAGCAGCTTGTACGGGACAGGGAAGGCTGAAGCTTTCTTT
TRBJ2-7 many TRBV20-1 NA CSARDHGAGPYEQYF TGCAGTGCTAGAGATCACGGGGCCGGCCCCTACGAGCAGTACTTC
TRBJ2-1 NA TRBV12-3/TRBV12-4 NA CASSSTREQFF TGTGCCAGCAGCTCCACACGGGAGCAGTTCTTC
TRBJ2-7 NA TRBV11-1 TRBD2 CASSLGLANYEQYF TGTGCCAGCAGCTTGGGACTAGCGAACTACGAGCAGTACTTC
TRBJ2-7 NA TRBV3-1 TRBD1 CASSQATGAPYEQYF TGTGCCAGCAGCCAGGCGACAGGGGCCCCCTACGAGCAGTACTTC
TRBJ1-1 NA TRBV7-2 NA CASSTFTGRAFF TGTGCCAGCAGCACATTCACGGGGCGAGCTTTCTTT
TRBJ1-1 many TRBV20-1 NA CSARAEPNTEAFF TGCAGTGCTAGAGCCGAACCGAACACTGAAGCTTTCTTT